The source of this T cell receptor (beta chain) is a study of cytomegalovirus exposure and HLA in healthy donors. General study results and limits: An Asian-associated ancestry cluster reportedly showed fewer N-insertions than the roughly 600-donor mean in a later analysis. An observed cluster of highly shared sequence variants was recorded as a likely sequencing artifact.

About this clone itself: Its target is unknown.

Looked up from germline, CDR1 is MGHDK and CDR2 is SYGVNS. Trimming removed 4 bases from V and 12 bases from J; junction bases left unmatched: 7. The CDR3 loop spans 13 amino acids. Researchers ran the PCR with 60 Vbeta and 13 Jbeta primers. How the authors handled the data: Tens of millions of unique TCR beta chains, 8.5 million to 14 million shared, were counted in a later analysis. Clones were read by immunoSEQ multiplex PCR, and TCRdb kept only the in-frame ones, dropping some. The V and J calls and clone size are taken from that table; D and trimming were inferred from the DNA. The table lists about 150,000 clones, 82% of them singletons, with around 6.6% in the top ten.

This receptor was identified in a woman aged 50 to 60 in good health and CMV-seropositive. The chain employs TRBV25-1 and TRBJ2-1; 9 bases fit TRBD1. Material: PBMCs. The CDR3 loop is CASSGGQGFGQFF. CDR3 sequence (DNA): TGTGCCAGCAGTGGAGGACAGGGGTTTGGGCAGTTCTTC.